This T cell receptor beta chain was captured in a study of CD8+CD57+ T cells in acquired aplastic anemia. CDR3 and TCR beta VDJ profiling relied on genomic DNA as the template. One entry per CDR3 protein results from TCRdb running MiXCR on the reads. The table records roughly 180,000 distinct CDR3 sequences, 48% of them present only once. Whole-study findings and limits: Significant differences in CD8+ Simpson's diversity were not observed between patients and controls.

V lost 6 bases, J lost 6 bases, and 8 bases stayed unmatched. This CDR3 has 14 amino acids. For sequencing, patients were chosen who had shown expansion of CD8+CD57+ cells by flow cytometry. Sampling of blood occurred while the patients had still received no therapy. This clonotype occurred a few times. What it recognizes is unknown. This TCR was sampled from a human donor with aplastic anemia. This chain links TRBV12-3 or TRBV12-4 with TRBJ2-1, with 7 bases matching TRBD1. Material for sequencing was sorted CD4+, CD8+, or CD8+CD57+ T cells (not recorded which) from PBMCs. This CDR3 is CASRRQQGSNEQFF. CDR3 in DNA: TGTGCCAGCAGACGGCAACAGGGGAGCAATGAGCAGTTCTTC.